This is a list of T cell receptor beta chains from one sample in a study of T cell responses to AZD1222 COVID-19 vaccine. Measured with immunoSEQ multiplex PCR; TCRdb has only the in-frame clones, and not every one. Of approximately 150,000 clones listed, 91% are singletons. Sequences were derived from peripheral blood, sampled 28 days after the second dose of the MenACWY control vaccine. These TCRs come from an adult who received the MenACWY meningococcal vaccine as a control. CDR3s include the opening cysteine and the closing phenylalanine or tryptophan. Each record gives: J gene, clone size, D gene, V gene, CDR3 protein, CDR3 DNA. The D gene is left open where the match is weak. Rows may omit the clone size; those that give it use once, few, many or a size class.

J gene: TRBJ1-1
clone size: .
D gene: TRBD1
V gene: TRBV6-4
CDR3 protein: CASSARQGARTEAFF
CDR3 DNA: TGTGCCAGCAGTGCCAGACAGGGGGCGAGAACTGAAGCTTTCTTT

J gene: TRBJ2-5
clone size: .
D gene: .
V gene: TRBV29-1
CDR3 protein: CSVGPPPGRLRETQYF
CDR3 DNA: TGCAGCGTTGGACCACCCCCGGGAAGATTGAGGGAGACCCAGTACTTC

J gene: TRBJ2-1
clone size: .
D gene: .
V gene: TRBV7-2
CDR3 protein: CASSTPLASTSYEQFF
CDR3 DNA: TGTGCCAGCAGCACCCCCTTAGCGTCCACCAGCTATGAGCAGTTCTTC

J gene: TRBJ2-3
clone size: once
D gene: TRBD1
V gene: TRBV20-1
CDR3 protein: CSASAQGATDTQYF
CDR3 DNA: TGCAGTGCTAGTGCACAGGGGGCTACGGATACGCAGTATTTT

J gene: TRBJ1-2
clone size: .
D gene: TRBD1
V gene: TRBV12-3/TRBV12-4
CDR3 protein: CASSGTGYGYTF
CDR3 DNA: TGTGCCAGCAGCGGGACAGGATATGGCTACACCTTC

J gene: TRBJ2-1
clone size: .
D gene: .
V gene: TRBV10-3
CDR3 protein: CAISESTGNEQFF
CDR3 DNA: TGTGCCATCAGTGAGTCCACAGGCAATGAGCAGTTCTTC

J gene: TRBJ1-2
clone size: .
D gene: .
V gene: TRBV9
CDR3 protein: CASKGYGYTF
CDR3 DNA: TGTGCCAGCAAGGGCTATGGCTACACCTTC

J gene: TRBJ2-3
clone size: .
D gene: .
V gene: TRBV7-6
CDR3 protein: CASSLPGTDTQYF
CDR3 DNA: TGTGCCAGCAGCTTACCAGGGACAGATACGCAGTATTTT

J gene: TRBJ1-4
clone size: .
D gene: TRBD1
V gene: TRBV19
CDR3 protein: CASSSAFQDRGGEKLFF
CDR3 DNA: TGTGCCAGTAGTTCCGCATTCCAGGACAGGGGAGGAGAAAAACTGTTTTTT

J gene: TRBJ1-4
clone size: .
D gene: .
V gene: TRBV2
CDR3 protein: CASSFEGSANEKLFF
CDR3 DNA: TGTGCCAGCAGTTTCGAGGGGAGTGCTAATGAAAAACTGTTTTTT

J gene: TRBJ1-6
clone size: .
D gene: .
V gene: TRBV7-2
CDR3 protein: CASSLDWGVGSPLHF
CDR3 DNA: TGTGCCAGCAGCTTAGATTGGGGCGTGGGTTCACCCCTCCACTTT

J gene: TRBJ2-7
clone size: .
D gene: TRBD1
V gene: TRBV4-3
CDR3 protein: CASRKPTPDREAEQYF
CDR3 DNA: TGCGCCAGCCGGAAACCCACGCCGGACAGGGAGGCCGAGCAGTACTTC

J gene: TRBJ1-4
clone size: .
D gene: .
V gene: TRBV28
CDR3 protein: CASSLTGGTNEKLFF
CDR3 DNA: TGTGCCAGCAGCCTGACCGGGGGTACCAATGAAAAACTGTTTTTT

J gene: TRBJ1-3
clone size: once
D gene: .
V gene: TRBV9
CDR3 protein: CASSATRDDSGNTIYF
CDR3 DNA: TGTGCCAGCAGCGCCACCCGGGACGACTCTGGAAACACCATATATTTT

J gene: TRBJ1-3
clone size: .
D gene: .
V gene: TRBV30
CDR3 protein: CAWSLGALSSGNTIYF
CDR3 DNA: TGTGCCTGGAGTCTGGGGGCCCTAAGCTCTGGAAACACCATATATTTT

J gene: TRBJ1-5
clone size: .
D gene: .
V gene: TRBV28
CDR3 protein: CASRHSGNQPQHF
CDR3 DNA: TGTGCCAGCCGGCATTCCGGGAATCAGCCCCAGCATTTT

J gene: TRBJ2-1
clone size: once
D gene: .
V gene: TRBV7-6
CDR3 protein: CASSPSALEQFF
CDR3 DNA: TGTGCCAGCAGCCCCTCAGCTCTTGAGCAGTTCTTC

J gene: TRBJ1-2
clone size: .
D gene: .
V gene: TRBV5-5
CDR3 protein: CASSWSGINYGYTF
CDR3 DNA: TGTGCCAGCAGCTGGTCCGGGATCAACTATGGCTACACCTTC

J gene: TRBJ1-3
clone size: .
D gene: .
V gene: TRBV28
CDR3 protein: CASSSHREGGNTIYF
CDR3 DNA: TGTGCCAGCAGTTCCCACAGGGAGGGAGGAAACACCATATATTTT

J gene: TRBJ2-7
clone size: .
D gene: TRBD2
V gene: TRBV5-1
CDR3 protein: CASSLRLAGPHSYEQYF
CDR3 DNA: TGCGCCAGCAGCTTACGACTAGCGGGTCCGCACTCCTACGAGCAGTACTTC

J gene: TRBJ1-4
clone size: .
D gene: .
V gene: TRBV28
CDR3 protein: CASSSQTVNEKLFF
CDR3 DNA: TGTGCCAGCAGTTCCCAGACAGTTAATGAAAAACTGTTTTTT

J gene: TRBJ2-2
clone size: .
D gene: TRBD1
V gene: TRBV5-1
CDR3 protein: CASSWTGVTGELFF
CDR3 DNA: TGCGCCAGCAGCTGGACAGGGGTTACCGGGGAGCTGTTTTTT

J gene: TRBJ1-3
clone size: .
D gene: TRBD1
V gene: TRBV6-1
CDR3 protein: CASSARQGGAGNTIYF
CDR3 DNA: TGTGCCAGCAGTGCGAGACAGGGTGGCGCTGGAAACACCATATATTTT

J gene: TRBJ2-1
clone size: .
D gene: TRBD2
V gene: TRBV12-5
CDR3 protein: CASAGTSGNIDEQFF
CDR3 DNA: TGTGCTAGTGCCGGGACTAGCGGGAATATTGATGAGCAGTTCTTC

J gene: TRBJ2-7
clone size: .
D gene: TRBD2
V gene: TRBV29-1
CDR3 protein: CSVEDGASGDYEQYF
CDR3 DNA: TGCAGCGTTGAAGATGGGGCTAGCGGAGATTACGAGCAGTACTTC

J gene: TRBJ1-6
clone size: .
D gene: .
V gene: TRBV19
CDR3 protein: CASSGQMWSGSPLHF
CDR3 DNA: TGTGCCAGTAGTGGACAGATGTGGTCCGGCTCACCCCTCCACTTT

J gene: TRBJ2-2
clone size: few
D gene: .
V gene: TRBV7-9
CDR3 protein: CASSLDVGELFF
CDR3 DNA: TGTGCCAGCAGCTTGGACGTCGGGGAGCTGTTTTTT

J gene: TRBJ2-7
clone size: .
D gene: .
V gene: TRBV6-6
CDR3 protein: CASSNQGLSYEQYF
CDR3 DNA: TGTGCCAGCAGTAACCAGGGTTTGTCCTACGAGCAGTACTTC

J gene: TRBJ2-3
clone size: .
D gene: TRBD2
V gene: TRBV10-3
CDR3 protein: CAARERDPTDTQYF
CDR3 DNA: TGTGCCGCCAGGGAGCGGGACCCCACAGATACGCAGTATTTT

J gene: TRBJ2-5
clone size: .
D gene: .
V gene: TRBV14
CDR3 protein: CASSLLAGPRETQYF
CDR3 DNA: TGTGCCAGCAGCCTACTGGCGGGGCCCAGGGAGACCCAGTACTTC

J gene: TRBJ2-5
clone size: .
D gene: TRBD2
V gene: TRBV6-2/TRBV6-3
CDR3 protein: CASSQSAGVVWTQYF
CDR3 DNA: TGTGCCAGCAGTCAGTCAGCGGGAGTTGTTTGGACCCAGTACTTC

J gene: TRBJ2-7
clone size: .
D gene: TRBD1
V gene: TRBV11-2
CDR3 protein: CASTPGQVSYEQYF
CDR3 DNA: TGTGCCAGCACCCCGGGACAGGTTTCCTACGAGCAGTACTTC

J gene: TRBJ1-2
clone size: .
D gene: TRBD1
V gene: TRBV2
CDR3 protein: CASSENRDSHGYTF
CDR3 DNA: TGTGCCAGCAGTGAAAACAGGGACAGCCATGGCTACACCTTC

J gene: TRBJ1-5
clone size: once
D gene: .
V gene: TRBV19
CDR3 protein: CASRQGGSNQPQHF
CDR3 DNA: TGTGCCAGTAGACAGGGAGGTAGCAATCAGCCCCAGCATTTT

J gene: TRBJ2-3
clone size: .
D gene: .
V gene: TRBV7-3
CDR3 protein: CASSVGHSLPTDTQYF
CDR3 DNA: TGTGCCAGCAGCGTGGGACATTCATTGCCCACAGATACGCAGTATTTT

J gene: TRBJ2-7
clone size: once
D gene: .
V gene: TRBV2
CDR3 protein: CASSATSYEQYF
CDR3 DNA: TGTGCCAGCAGTGCAACCAGCTACGAGCAGTACTTC

J gene: TRBJ1-4
clone size: .
D gene: TRBD1
V gene: TRBV7-2
CDR3 protein: CASSLTGGARDWGEKLFF
CDR3 DNA: TGTGCCAGCAGCCTAACAGGGGGCGCCCGGGATTGGGGTGAAAAACTGTTTTTT

J gene: TRBJ2-5
clone size: .
D gene: .
V gene: TRBV9
CDR3 protein: CASSVGAIGQETQYF
CDR3 DNA: TGTGCCAGCAGCGTAGGGGCGATCGGCCAAGAGACCCAGTACTTC

J gene: TRBJ1-6
clone size: .
D gene: .
V gene: TRBV18
CDR3 protein: CASSPPAGTFLHF
CDR3 DNA: TGTGCCAGCTCACCCCCAGCGGGCACATTCCTCCACTTT

J gene: TRBJ2-3
clone size: .
D gene: .
V gene: TRBV5-1
CDR3 protein: CASSHIQGGSDTQYF
CDR3 DNA: TGCGCCAGCAGCCACATACAAGGGGGATCAGATACGCAGTATTTT

J gene: TRBJ2-5
clone size: .
D gene: .
V gene: TRBV28
CDR3 protein: CASTPSGRVRETQYF
CDR3 DNA: TGTGCCAGCACCCCTTCCGGCAGGGTGAGGGAGACCCAGTACTTC